The present entry profiles one T cell receptor beta chain with its context. Its antigen is unknown. The ends were cut back, 6 bases at V and 2 bases at J, with 16 bases in the middle. CDR3 length: 15 amino acids. CDR1 is MNHEY, CDR2 SVGAGI, per germline. The data belong to a study of cytomegalovirus exposure and HLA in healthy donors. Whole-study findings and limits: Within a later analysis, the majority of CMV-associated TCR beta chains appeared HLA-restricted.

The PCR made use of 60 Vbeta and 13 Jbeta primers. Authors' methods: Counted up in a later analysis, unique TCR beta chains came to 65 million to 80 million, with about 10 million shared. TCRdb's table, derived via immunoSEQ multiplex PCR, lists solely in-frame clones and lacks some. That table gives V, J and clone size, and the DNA gave D and trimming. Among 150,000 to 200,000 clones listed, 75% to 90% were seen once. Sequencing used PBMCs. The TCR was taken from a man younger than 35 in good health and CMV-seropositive. This chain links TRBV6-5 with TRBJ1-1; no reliable D call. Here the CDR3 reads CASRLGPGGNTEAFF. In DNA, the CDR3 is TGTGCCAGCAGACTAGGACCAGGTGGAAACACTGAAGCTTTCTTT.